These 12 T cell receptor beta chains were sequenced from one sample in a study of long-term antiretroviral therapy in people with HIV. Assay version v3.0 of immunoSEQ was used, and it was run at survey level. Measured with immunoSEQ multiplex PCR; TCRdb has only the in-frame clones, and not every one. The table lists more than 35,000 clones, around 96% of them singletons. Sequenced here: unsorted PBMCs, sampled 3.7 years after starting antiretroviral therapy. These receptors were collected from a woman aged 50 to 60 with HIV.

This chain joins TRBV9 and TRBJ1-1, with D possibly TRBD1 on 6 matching bases. Trimming pared 3 bases from V and 3 bases from J, leaving 15 bases between. The CDR3 spans 15 residues. Germline assignment: CDR1 SGDLS and CDR2 YYNGEE. The CDR3 DNA reads as TGTGCCAGCAGCGCCACAGGGTTGGGATACACTGAAGCTTTCTTT. This encodes CASSATGLGYTEAFF.

This rearrangement joins TRBV29-1 to TRBJ2-2; 8 positions agree with TRBD1. J lost 1 base, V lost 5 bases, and 3 bases had no gene match. The CDR3 is made up of 14 amino acids. CDR1 is SQVTM and CDR2 is ANQGSEA in the germline V gene. The CDR3 nucleotides are TGCAGCGTTACGGACAGGGTGAACACCGGGGAGCTGTTTTTT. Amino acids: CSVTDRVNTGELFF.

The chain uses TRBV5-1 and TRBJ2-5, with TRBD1 matching 11 bases. The CDR3 covers 16 residues. The germline CDR1 and CDR2 sequences are SGHRS and YFSETQ. V lost 4 bases and J lost 2; bases outside the gene matches: 7. The CDR3, as DNA: TGCGCCAGCAGCCTGGGGGGGACAGGGGGTCAAGAGACCCAGTACTTC. This translates into CASSLGGTGGQETQYF. Complete variable domain (other parts from reference TRBV5-1 and TRBJ2-5): KAGVTQTPRYLIKTRGQQVTLSCSPISGHRSVSWYQQTPGQGLQFLFEYFSETQRNKGNFPGRFSGRQFSNSRSEMNVSTLELGDSALYLCASSLGGTGGQETQYFGPGTRLLVL.

The chain employs TRBV25-1 and TRBJ2-7, with 8 bases identical to TRBD1. In germline, CDR1 is MGHDK, CDR2 SYGVNS. V lost 4 bases to trimming and J lost 4 bases; unmatched junction nucleotides: 9. This CDR3 spans 15 amino acids. DNA for the CDR3: TGTGCCAGCAGTGGGACCGGGACAGGCGAGTACGAGCAGTACTTC. Its translation is CASSGTGTGEYEQYF.

The rearrangement links TRBV4-2 to TRBJ2-3; tentatively, D is TRBD2 (7 bases). The germline CDR1 and CDR2 sequences are LGHNA and YNFKEQ. V lost 4 bases and J lost 1, with 21 bases in between. The CDR3 is made up of 18 amino acids. CDR3 region: CASSPSGVTEGGTDTQYF. Written as DNA, the CDR3 is TGTGCCAGCAGCCCCAGCGGGGTGACGGAGGGGGGCACAGATACGCAGTATTTT.

V gene TRBV28 combines with J gene TRBJ2-4; TRBD2 matches 9 bases. In germline, CDR1 is MDHEN, CDR2 SYDVKM. The CDR3 is 18 amino acids. With 4 bases clipped from V and 1 base from J, the junction kept 11 bases outside the gene matches. In nucleotides, the CDR3 is TGTGCCAGCAGTTACTTGCGGGGGGGCCCTGGTGCCAAAAACATTCAGTACTTC. This codes for CASSYLRGGPGAKNIQYF.

The chain joins TRBV7-2 to TRBJ1-6; D may be TRBD1 (6 bases). The CDR3 totals 17 residues. The V end was cut by 5 bases, the J end by 1 base, with 15 bases between. From germline, CDR1 is SGHTA and CDR2 FQGNSA. The CDR3, as DNA: TGTGCCAGCAGCAAAGAACAGGGATTTTCCTATAATTCACCCCTCCACTTT. Translation: CASSKEQGFSYNSPLHF.

This chain joins TRBV29-1 and TRBJ1-3; D not resolved. Germline V lookup: CDR1 SQVTM, CDR2 ANQGSEA. With 4 bases removed from V and 4 bases from J, the gap between germline ends came to 8 bases. The CDR3 totals 12 residues. For the CDR3, the DNA is TGCAGCGTTGTATTGCTCGGAAACACCATATATTTT. It yields the protein CSVVLLGNTIYF. The full variable domain, rest sourced from reference TRBV29-1 and TRBJ1-3, is SAVISQKPSRDICQRGTSLTIQCQVDSQVTMMFWYRQQPGQSLTLIATANQGSEATYESGFVIDKFPISRPNLTFSTLTVSNMSPEDSSIYLCSVVLLGNTIYFGEGSWLTVV.

This sequence joins TRBV27 and TRBJ2-7; D may be TRBD1 or TRBD2 (5 bases each). Germline CDR1 reads MNHEY; CDR2 reads SMNVEV (reference sequence). The V end lost 4 bases, the J end lost 3 bases, and 16 bases lay between the germline ends. This CDR3 has 15 residues. The CDR3 reads CASSSGSPFYYEQYF. The CDR3 region has the DNA TGTGCCAGCAGTTCAGGGAGTCCCTTCTACTACGAGCAGTACTTC.

In DNA form, the CDR3 reads TGCAGCGTTGAAGAGGAGGCCAACTATGGCTACACCTTC. This sequence encodes CSVEEEANYGYTF. The chain joins TRBV29-1 to TRBJ1-2; D not resolved. Between the trimmed V and J ends, which lost 0 bases and 2 bases, there was a span of 7 bases. Germline V gene sequence: CDR1 SQVTM, CDR2 ANQGSEA. This CDR3 comprises 13 residues.

CDR3 residues: CASSLDINNSPLHF. CDR3 sequence (DNA): TGTGCCAGCAGCTTAGACATAAATAATTCACCCCTCCACTTT. The chain is built from TRBV7-3 and TRBJ1-6, with D unclear. This CDR3 comprises 14 residues. CDR1 and CDR2 (germline): SGHTA, FQGTGA. V lost 2 bases to trimming and J lost 5 bases, with 7 bases between them.

This clone was detected only once. V is TRBV30 and J is TRBJ1-5; tentative D call: TRBD1 (5 bases). This CDR3 has 13 residues. Germline V gene sequence: CDR1 GTSNPN, CDR2 SVGIG (reference sequence). Trimming took 6 bases from V and 3 from J, leaving 12 bases between them. DNA for the CDR3: TGTGCCTGTTCCCGGGGCGCCAATCAGCCCCAGCATTTT. The encoded protein is CACSRGANQPQHF.